One T cell receptor beta chain is described in this entry. The junction departs from the called germline gene at one end, perhaps through a read error. This specimen comes from a study of blood T cells in healthy people across ages. Combining a sample-barcoded 5' primer with a J-beta primer mix, a second PCR ran for about 7 to 12 cycles. Every cDNA was tagged by a template-switch adaptor with 12 random nucleotides. TCRdb recomputed calls from the 5' RACE reads with MiXCR, one row per CDR3 protein. The sample contains roughly 800,000 distinct CDR3 sequences, approximately 53% of which appear only once. This CDR3 has 12 amino acids. Germline loops: CDR1 DFQATT, CDR2 SNEGSKA (reference sequence). Caucasian, healthy and from Russia, the donors were aged between 6 and 90.

The chain couples TRBV20-1 to TRBJ2-3, with no clear D. This receptor was obtained from a man older than 75 in good health. The sample taken for sequencing was blood. The CDR3 DNA reads TGCAGGGCTAGAGAGAACACTGCCGCGCAGTATTTT. It specifies CRARENTAAQYF.